Below, 27 T cell receptor beta chains from the same sample are listed, as sequenced in a study of T cells in Graves' hyperthyroidism and ophthalmopathy. RNA transcripts were the template for amplifying TCR beta CDR3 regions. HTBI primers were used for first-round RT-PCR of the TCR CDR3. TCRdb analysed the multiplex PCR reads with MiXCR anew, one entry per CDR3 protein. The sample shows around 690,000 distinct CDR3 sequences, about a fifth of them seen only once. What was sequenced was blood. The receptors come from a man aged 30-40 years with Graves' ophthalmopathy.

This clonotype has a handful of counts. V is TRBV5-6 and J is TRBJ1-1, with D unclear. This CDR3 is 16 amino acids long. V lost 4 bases, J lost 1 base, and 17 bases lay in between. Germline V gene lookup returns CDR1 SGHDT and CDR2 YYEEEE. CDR3 DNA sequence: TGTGCCAGCAGCCCCTCGCGAAATACACCGAACACTGAAGCTTTCTTT. It is translated as CASSPSRNTPNTEAFF.

This clonotype has a handful of counts. The rearrangement links TRBV12-3 or TRBV12-4 to TRBJ1-1; 9 bases align to TRBD1. Losses at the gene ends were 7 bases for V and 1 base for J; bases not matched to a gene: 4. This CDR3 contains 14 residues. In DNA form, the CDR3 reads TGTGCCAGCACCCCGACAGGGGGGAACACTGAAGCTTTCTTT. As protein: CASTPTGGNTEAFF.

This clonotype was seen only a few times. The genes are TRBV7-6 and TRBJ2-1; D may be TRBD1 (9 bases). Per the germline V gene, CDR1 is SGHVS and CDR2 is FNYEAQ. CDR3 length: 18 amino acids. V was pared by 5 bases and J by 4 bases, with 24 bases between. CDR3: CASSPAGGGQGFYNEQFF. As DNA, the CDR3 is TGTGCCAGCAGCCCGGCCGGGGGGGGACAGGGTTTTTACAATGAGCAGTTCTTC. The full variable domain, its missing parts supplied by reference TRBV7-6 and TRBJ2-1, is GAGVSQSPRYKVTKRGQDVALRCDPISGHVSLYWYRQALGQGPEFLTYFNYEAQQDKSGLPNDRFSAERPEGSISTLTIQRTEQRDSAMYRCASSPAGGGQGFYNEQFFGPGTRLTVL.

This clonotype was detected ten times or more. This chain connects TRBV7-9 to TRBJ2-7; D ambiguous. CDR1 and CDR2 from the germline V gene are SEHNR and FQNEAQ (reference sequence). Trimming cost V 5 bases and J 3 bases, with 14 bases left between them. The CDR3 totals 14 residues. CDR3 sequence (DNA): TGTGCCAGCAGCGAGTCCCAATCCCGCTACGAGCAGTACTTC. It codes for CASSESQSRYEQYF.

The chain carries TRBV4-1 and TRBJ1-5; TRBD1 might be the D (5 bases). The CDR3 covers 15 residues. Trimming cost V 5 bases and J 6 bases, with 17 bases left between them. CDR1 and CDR2 (germline): MGHRA, YSYEKL. In DNA, the CDR3 is TGCGCCAGCAGCTCACAACGAGGGGTTGGTCAGCCCCAGCATTTT. It is translated as CASSSQRGVGQPQHF.

This clonotype was recorded a few times. V and J are TRBV20-1 and TRBJ2-1; tentatively, D is TRBD2 (6 bases). Trimming left V 6 bases short and J 5 bases short, with 17 bases between. This CDR3 is 14 amino acids long. The V gene's germline CDR1 is DFQATT and CDR2 SNEGSKA (reference sequence). CDR3 sequence reads: CSATLLASHNEQFF. CDR3 bases: TGCAGTGCCACACTCCTAGCGTCCCACAATGAGCAGTTCTTC.

This clonotype was seen at least ten times. This sequence joins TRBV5-1 and TRBJ2-7, with unresolved D. CDR1 and CDR2 from the germline V gene are SGHRS and YFSETQ. V lost 0 bases and J 6 bases, leaving 7 bases between the germline ends. This CDR3 spans 12 amino acids. This CDR3 reads CASSLVGFEQYF. The CDR3 coding sequence is TGCGCCAGCAGCTTGGTGGGGTTCGAGCAGTACTTC.

CDR3 DNA sequence: TGCAGTGCCCCGGACGGCTCCTACGAGCAGTACTTC. Translating it yields CSAPDGSYEQYF. V is TRBV20-1 and J is TRBJ2-7; no clear D gene. The CDR3 covers 12 residues. Trimming removed 6 bases from V and 0 bases from J, with 9 bases in between. Germline CDR1 reads DFQATT; CDR2 reads SNEGSKA (reference sequence).

The gene calls are TRBV5-1 and TRBJ2-1, with D perhaps matching TRBD1 or TRBD2 (5 bases each). This CDR3 spans 17 amino acids. The V and J ends lost 3 bases and 3 bases respectively, with 19 bases between them. Germline CDR1 SGHRS, CDR2 YFSETQ. DNA of the CDR3: TGCGCCAGCAGCTCTGCCCTAGGCGTGGGGGTCTACAATGAGCAGTTCTTC. Its translation: CASSSALGVGVYNEQFF.

In its sample, this clonotype was seen many times. J is TRBJ2-1 and V is TRBV28; D possibly uses TRBD1 or TRBD2 (5 bases each). From germline, CDR1 is MDHEN and CDR2 SYDVKM. The germline V and J ends were trimmed by 5 bases and 6 bases, with 20 bases remaining between them. The CDR3 has 16 amino acids. The CDR3 loop is CASSPRGVWGVNEQFF. CDR3 nucleotide sequence: TGTGCCAGCAGTCCCCGAGGGGTATGGGGAGTCAATGAGCAGTTCTTC.

This clonotype was recorded at least ten times. This chain uses TRBV7-8 with TRBJ2-1; D possibly matches TRBD1 or TRBD2 (5 bases each). The CDR3 contains 15 residues. CDR1 is SGHVS and CDR2 is FQNEAQ in the germline V gene. V lost 5 bases, J lost 3 bases, and 14 bases lay in between. The CDR3 region has the DNA TGTGCCAGCAGCCCACCAGGGACGGTCTACAATGAGCAGTTCTTC. It encodes CASSPPGTVYNEQFF. The full variable domain, in which reference TRBV7-8 and TRBJ2-1 provide the parts outside the CDR3, is GAGVSQSPRYKVAKRGQDVALRCDPISGHVSLFWYQQALGQGPEFLTYFQNEAQLDKSGLPSDRFFAERPEGSVSTLKIQRTQQEDSAVYLCASSPPGTVYNEQFFGPGTRLTVL.

This clonotype was counted at least ten times. V gene TRBV20-1 combines with J gene TRBJ2-7; TRBD1 aligns across 9 bases. The CDR3 totals 16 residues. V shed 3 bases and J 0 bases; nucleotides not matched to a gene: 9. The V gene's germline CDR1 is DFQATT and CDR2 SNEGSKA (reference sequence). This CDR3 is CSARYTGGLGSYEQYF. The CDR3 nucleotides read TGCAGTGCTAGGTATACAGGGGGCCTAGGCTCCTACGAGCAGTACTTC.

This clonotype was seen only a few times. CDR3 DNA sequence: TGTGCCATAGCGGGAGGCTCCTACAATGAGCAGTTCTTC. Protein sequence: CAIAGGSYNEQFF. The chain employs TRBV2 and TRBJ2-1; TRBD2 matches 10 bases. V shed 10 bases and J 0 bases; nucleotides not matched to a gene: 0. Germline V gene lookup returns CDR1 SNHLY and CDR2 FYNNEI. The CDR3 runs 13 residues.

This clonotype showed up many times. V usage is TRBV11-2 and J usage is TRBJ1-5; D is unclear. V shed 1 base and J shed 0 bases, with 7 bases lying between them. The germline V gene encodes CDR1 SGHAT and CDR2 FQNNGV. The CDR3 spans 15 residues. CDR3 nucleotide sequence: TGTGCCAGCAGCTTAGCACCGGATAGCAATCAGCCCCAGCATTTT. It specifies CASSLAPDSNQPQHF.

J is TRBJ2-2 and V is TRBV6-1; TRBD1 matches 7 bases. With 10 bases clipped from V and 4 bases from J, the junction kept 9 bases outside the gene matches. The CDR3 has 14 residues. Germline loops: CDR1 MNHNS, CDR2 SASEGT. CDR3 in DNA: TGTGCCATCCGGGACAGTGGGACCACCGGGGAGCTGTTTTTT. This gives the protein CAIRDSGTTGELFF.

The table lists this clonotype with a few counts. The chain couples TRBV2 to TRBJ2-1, with D tentatively TRBD2 (6 bases). The CDR3 is made up of 16 amino acids. Trimming cost V 6 bases and J 0 bases, with 15 bases left between them. CDR1 SNHLY and CDR2 FYNNEI come from the germline V gene. In nucleotides, the CDR3 is TGTGCCAGCAGGTATCGGGACTCCAGCTCCTACAATGAGCAGTTCTTC. Its translation: CASRYRDSSSYNEQFF.

This clonotype was found a few times. The rearrangement joins TRBV7-6 to TRBJ2-7; D may correspond to TRBD1 or TRBD2 (5 bases each). CDR1 is SGHVS and CDR2 is FNYEAQ in the germline V gene. The CDR3 covers 14 residues. Trimming left V 1 base short and J 4 bases short, with 11 bases between. The CDR3: CASSLEGPNYEQYF. The CDR3 DNA reads TGTGCCAGCAGCTTAGAGGGACCCAATTACGAGCAGTACTTC.

The chain has TRBV9 and TRBJ2-7, with 15 bases lining up with TRBD2. The J segment lost 6 bases and the V segment lost 4 bases, leaving 8 bases of the junction unmatched. The CDR3 is made up of 16 amino acids. Per germline, CDR1 SGDLS and CDR2 YYNGEE. This chain's CDR3 is CASSHGEGLAGGEQYF. As DNA, the CDR3 is TGTGCCAGCAGCCATGGGGAGGGACTAGCGGGGGGCGAGCAGTACTTC.

The chain links TRBV6-4 to TRBJ2-3, with 7 bases identical to TRBD1. Per the germline V gene, CDR1 is MRHNA and CDR2 is SNTAGT. With V trimmed by 5 bases and J by 5 bases, 7 bases remained unmatched. The CDR3 runs to 14 residues. CDR3 residues: CASSLKGAEDTQYF. The CDR3 nucleotides read TGTGCCAGCAGTCTGAAGGGGGCAGAAGATACGCAGTATTTT.

J is TRBJ2-3 and V is TRBV2; 8 nucleotides match TRBD2. The germline gives CDR1 SNHLY, CDR2 FYNNEI. The CDR3 is made up of 15 amino acids. V trimming: 5 bases; J trimming: 8 bases; junction bases outside the gene matches: 12. The CDR3 sequence: CASSPLSGSAGTQYF. Here the CDR3 DNA reads TGTGCCAGCAGTCCACTGAGCGGGAGTGCAGGTACGCAGTATTTT.

The J gene is TRBJ1-1, the V gene TRBV28; D is ambiguous. CDR1 MDHEN and CDR2 SYDVKM come from the germline V gene. The CDR3 sequence is 12 residues long. The germline V and J ends were trimmed by 5 bases and 3 bases, with 7 bases remaining between them. CDR3 residues: CASSREYTEAFF. The CDR3 DNA reads TGTGCCAGCAGTCGGGAGTACACTGAAGCTTTCTTT.

This clonotype was seen at least ten times. This rearrangement joins TRBV30 to TRBJ1-1, with TRBD1 matching 8 bases. Germline V CDR1 and CDR2: GTSNPN, SVGIG (reference sequence). This CDR3 comprises 13 residues. The V and J ends lost 0 bases and 4 bases, in that order; junction bases with no gene match: 1. The CDR3 region has the DNA TGTGCCTGGAGTGTCACAGGGGGCACTGAAGCTTTCTTT. This codes for CAWSVTGGTEAFF.

The table lists this clonotype with many counts. The V and J genes are TRBV5-1 and TRBJ1-1, with D unresolved. V dropped 4 bases and J dropped 1 base, with 11 bases sitting between them. CDR3 size: 14 residues. Looked up from germline, CDR1 is SGHRS and CDR2 is YFSETQ. CDR3 sequence reads: CASSLHTQNTEAFF. The CDR3 DNA is TGCGCCAGCAGCCTTCATACACAGAACACTGAAGCTTTCTTT. Using reference TRBV5-1 and TRBJ1-1 for the parts outside the CDR3, the full variable domain is KAGVTQTPRYLIKTRGQQVTLSCSPISGHRSVSWYQQTPGQGLQFLFEYFSETQRNKGNFPGRFSGRQFSNSRSEMNVSTLELGDSALYLCASSLHTQNTEAFFGQGTRLTVV.

In its sample, this clonotype was seen a few times. An end of the junction does not agree with germline; a read error may underlie this. The chain joins TRBV28 to TRBJ2-7, with 10 bases lining up with TRBD2. The CDR3 runs 14 residues. CDR1 MDHEN and CDR2 SYDVKM come from the germline V gene. CDR3: CASSRSGRASEQCF. CDR3 DNA: TGTGCCAGCAGTCGAAGCGGGAGGGCCAGCGAGCAGTGCTTC.

This clonotype was seen a handful of times. This chain joins TRBV5-1 and TRBJ2-1, with D possibly being TRBD2 (6 bases). The germline V gene encodes CDR1 SGHRS and CDR2 YFSETQ. This CDR3 region has 14 residues. The V and J ends lost 5 bases and 5 bases respectively, with 14 bases between them. The CDR3 is CASRMGGRNNEQFF. CDR3 bases: TGCGCCAGCAGGATGGGGGGTAGAAACAATGAGCAGTTCTTC.

Only a few counts were recorded for this clonotype. The chain couples TRBV18 to TRBJ2-1; 9 nucleotides line up with TRBD1. Germline V gives CDR1 KGHSH, CDR2 LQKENI. The CDR3 is 16 residues long. Trimming took 5 bases from V and 7 from J; bases not matched to a gene: 12. CDR3: CASSSIQGAVLNEQFF. The DNA for the CDR3 is TGTGCCAGCTCATCCATACAGGGGGCGGTTTTGAATGAGCAGTTCTTC.

This clonotype was picked up a small number of times. V is TRBV18 and J is TRBJ2-5, with D unclear. This CDR3 is 13 amino acids long. V lost 3 bases and J 5 bases, leaving 10 bases between the germline ends. Germline CDR1 reads KGHSH; CDR2 reads LQKENI. DNA of the CDR3: TGTGCCAGCTCACCCTTAGTTTTGGAGACCCAGTACTTC. It encodes CASSPLVLETQYF.